This TCR beta chain emerged from a study of blood T cell repertoires in COVID-19. V shed 5 bases and J 7 bases; nucleotides not matched to a gene: 14. From germline, CDR1 is MNHEY and CDR2 SVGAGI. The CDR3 runs to 15 residues. Some clones are missing from TCRdb's copy, which holds only in-frame ones; the method was immunoSEQ multiplex PCR. Here the sample spans about 120,000 clones, less than 90% being singletons. The source material was peripheral blood. The receptor was isolated from a man aged 65-85 years with acute or convalescent COVID-19. This sequence joins TRBV6-5 and TRBJ2-7; 7 nucleotides match TRBD1. The CDR3 DNA reads TGTGCCAGCAGTCTCGCTGGGACAGCCCCTAAGGAGCAGTACTTC. This sequence encodes CASSLAGTAPKEQYF.